These 9 T cell receptor beta chains originate from one sample sequenced in a study of technical replicates of blood from a handful of donors. The protocol was immunoSEQ multiplex PCR, while the TCRdb copy is restricted to in-frame clones and leaves out a portion. The sample contains more than 60,000 clones, just under 90% of which appear only once. The sequenced material came from PBMCs. The receptors come from a human donor in good health. Some clones in this sample may be carry-over from other donors' samples.

The chain recombines TRBV1 with TRBJ1-6. TRBV1 is marked as a pseudogene. This CDR3 contains 20 residues. CDR3 sequence reads: CTSSPLEGSPPYGSNSPLHF. CDR3 nucleotides: TGCACCAGCAGCCCCCTAGAGGGATCCCCCCCCTACGGGTCTAATTCACCCCTCCACTTT.

The V and J genes are TRBV25-1 and TRBJ2-3; TRBD2 matches at 10 bases. Germline V CDR1 and CDR2: MGHDK, SYGVNS. Trimming took 3 bases from V and 4 from J; bases not matched to a gene: 4. The length of the CDR3 is 15 residues. The CDR3 DNA reads as TGTGCCAGCAGTGACCTAGCGGGAGCCGCAGATACGCAGTATTTT. It yields the protein CASSDLAGAADTQYF.

The rearrangement joins TRBV7-9 to TRBJ1-1; D ambiguous. The CDR3 is made up of 14 amino acids. Trimming left V 11 bases short and J 3 bases short, with 19 bases between. CDR1 and CDR2 (germline): SEHNR, FQNEAQ (reference sequence). The CDR3 region has the DNA TGTGCCGGATCCGACCAAAAGAGGGACACTGAAGCTTTCTTT. Amino acids: CAGSDQKRDTEAFF.

This rearrangement joins TRBV30 to TRBJ1-3, with D unclear. V lost 2 bases and J 3 bases, leaving 5 bases between the germline ends. This CDR3 is built from 12 residues. The germline V gene encodes CDR1 GTSNPN and CDR2 SVGIG (reference sequence). The CDR3 DNA sequence: TGTGCCTGGAGTCTCTTTGGAAACACCATATATTTT. Translated: CAWSLFGNTIYF.

A few counts support this clone. V and J are TRBV2 and TRBJ1-1; D perhaps matches TRBD1 (6 bases). V lost 8 bases and J lost 4, with 11 bases in between. Germline CDR1 reads SNHLY; CDR2 reads FYNNEI. This CDR3 is 12 amino acids long. The CDR3 DNA is TGTGCCAGCTCGGGCAGGGGCACTGAAGCTTTCTTT. The encoded protein is CASSGRGTEAFF.

The chain is built from TRBV25-1 and TRBJ1-1, with unresolved D. Trimming removed 1 base at V and 3 bases at J, with 9 bases between. Germline-derived CDR1 and CDR2 are MGHDK and SYGVNS. The CDR3 runs to 14 residues. The CDR3 protein is CASSESFRDTEAFF. CDR3 nucleotide sequence: TGTGCCAGCAGTGAATCTTTTCGGGACACTGAAGCTTTCTTT.

J is TRBJ2-7 and V is TRBV7-2; D may be TRBD2 (5 bases). Per the germline V gene, CDR1 is SGHTA and CDR2 is FQGNSA. The V and J ends lost 1 base and 4 bases respectively, with 11 bases between them. This CDR3 is built from 14 residues. The CDR3: CASSLEAELYEQYF. The CDR3 DNA is TGTGCCAGCAGCTTAGAAGCGGAATTATACGAGCAGTACTTC.

In regard to this clone: Within the sample, other DNA sequences also encode this same CDR3. V is TRBV7-6 and J is TRBJ2-5; D remains ambiguous. The V and J ends lost 5 bases and 5 bases respectively, with 9 bases between them. CDR1 is SGHVS, CDR2 FNYEAQ, per germline. This CDR3 has 12 residues. CDR3 DNA: TGTGCCAGCAGCCTTAATCGGGAGACCCAGTACTTC. This codes for CASSLNRETQYF. The whole variable domain, filled in from reference TRBV7-6 and TRBJ2-5, reads GAGVSQSPRYKVTKRGQDVALRCDPISGHVSLYWYRQALGQGPEFLTYFNYEAQQDKSGLPNDRFSAERPEGSISTLTIQRTEQRDSAMYRCASSLNRETQYFGPGTRLLVL.

V and J are TRBV27 and TRBJ2-1; D might be TRBD1 (5 bases). CDR1 is MNHEY, CDR2 SMNVEV, per germline (reference sequence). CDR3 length equals 14 residues. Trimming took off 2 bases at V and 4 bases at J, with 9 bases between the two ends. The CDR3 spells CASSLQGSYNEQFF. The CDR3 nucleotides are TGTGCCAGCAGTTTACAGGGAAGTTACAATGAGCAGTTCTTC.